The text below deals with one TCR beta chain. Here immunoSEQ multiplex PCR was the method, and the copy in TCRdb shows in-frame clones only, minus some. The sample has under 110,000 clones; 92% are singletons. This entry is derived from a study of siplizumab effects on memory and regulatory T cells. V was shortened by 6 bases and J by 1 base, with 9 bases between the two germline ends. Germline-derived CDR1 and CDR2 are MDHEN and SYDVKM. This CDR3 region has 13 residues. This sequence was found in a human donor in good health. V and J are TRBV28 and TRBJ1-1; D is uncertain. The sequencing input was non-Treg CD4+ T cells sorted from blood. This CDR3 reads CASSRRENTEAFF. CDR3 DNA sequence: TGTGCCAGCAGCCGCAGAGAGAACACTGAAGCTTTCTTT.